This record concerns one T cell receptor (beta chain) sequence. The antigen is unknown. The same CDR3 also results from other DNA sequences found in this sample. Produced via immunoSEQ multiplex PCR; TCRdb's table is partial and in-frame only. The sample carries 2 million to 2.5 million clones, 90% to 95% recorded once. These data come from a study of shared clonotypes between healthy human individuals. Study details: Per donor, CD8 memory used one plate, CD8 naive used two, CD4 memory used three and CD4 naive used three. Findings of the study overall: Represented genetic and exposure-history diversity was restricted by having few donors.

The CDR3 loop spans 13 amino acids. Per germline, CDR1 KGHSH and CDR2 LQKENI. V shed 2 bases and J shed 5 bases, with 9 bases lying between them. The donors were all Caucasian adults (living in Nashville, Tennessee). The study separated CD4+ cells into CD45RA+ naive and CD45RA-negative memory subsets. Sequencing was performed on naive CD4+ T cells sorted from blood. The subset is: CD45RA+ positively selected. This chain links TRBV18 with TRBJ2-5; D gene unclear. The sequence was collected from a man in his late teens or twenties in good health. The CDR3 DNA reads TGTGCCAGCTCACCAAGCCTCAGCGAGACCCAGTACTTC. This gives the protein CASSPSLSETQYF.